This T cell receptor beta chain is drawn from a study of a mutant IDH1 vaccine in newly diagnosed glioma. The wider study: Treated patients were roughly 62% male, roughly 40% female, mean age about 41 years. Earlier care involved radiotherapy, temozolomide, or both, and the majority received both. Week 35 was assigned to visit V12, and week 47 was assigned to visit V13.

With regard to this clone: Antigen specificity is unknown. Mismatch with germline at one junction end may stem from a read error.

Regarding time point: week 35, safety follow-up. Each dose delivered 300 ug of mutant IDH1 20-mer peptide subcutaneously with imiquimod. Sequencing was performed with immunoSEQ multiplex PCR; in TCRdb, only in-frame clones are kept and a portion is missing. Of 50,000 to 75,000 clones listed, about 73% are singletons. Findings of the study overall: Pseudoprogression appears to have had no connection to changes in top peripheral T cell clonotypes.

CDR1 and CDR2 from the germline V gene are SGHRS and YFSETQ. The CDR3 is 12 residues long. The sample consisted of PBMCs, taken from a glioma patient whose treatment included an IDH1 peptide vaccine. This TCR derives from a man aged 45 to 65 with glioma. The chain is built from TRBV5-1 and TRBJ2-7; D may be TRBD2 (6 bases). The CDR3 DNA reads TGCGCCAGCAGCTTGGAGGGACTGGAAGTATGCTTC. Protein: CASSLEGLEVCF.